These 20 T cell receptor beta chains share one sample of origin, sequenced in a study of blood T cells in healthy people across ages. Then a second PCR, running roughly 7 to 11 cycles, was carried out with a sample-barcoded 5' primer and a J-beta primer mix. TCRdb ran MiXCR on the 5' RACE reads and lists one entry per CDR3 protein. The data show about 1.6 million distinct CDR3 sequences, about 35% seen once. Sample: blood. These receptors were obtained from a woman in her thirties in good health.

The V and J genes are TRBV5-6 and TRBJ2-1; TRBD1 matches at 8 bases. Germline V CDR1 and CDR2: SGHDT, YYEEEE. This CDR3 has 16 residues. Unmatched junction bases numbered 10, after V lost 4 bases and J lost 4 bases. This chain's CDR3 is CASSRGQGSLYNEQFF. As DNA, the CDR3 is TGTGCCAGCAGCCGAGGACAGGGATCCTTATACAATGAGCAGTTCTTC.

The gene calls are TRBV9 and TRBJ2-5; TRBD2 agrees at 12 bases. CDR1 SGDLS and CDR2 YYNGEE come from the germline V gene. CDR3 length equals 16 residues. V trimming: 4 bases; J trimming: 5 bases; junction bases outside the gene matches: 9. CDR3 DNA sequence: TGTGCCAGCAGCCCCGCTAGCGGGGGGGCAGGGGAGACCCAGTACTTC. Translation: CASSPASGGAGETQYF.

The chain has TRBV30 and TRBJ2-4; TRBD2 matches 9 bases. The assigned J gene may be wrong: the sequence end matches TRBJ2-7 better. The CDR3 covers 13 residues. Germline CDR1 is GTSNPN and CDR2 is SVGIG (reference sequence). The CDR3 sequence: CAWGTSSRSEQYF. The CDR3 region has the DNA TGTGCCTGGGGGACTAGCAGTCGGAGCGAGCAGTACTTC.

This clonotype was counted at least ten times. The genes are TRBV7-8 and TRBJ2-7, with D tentatively TRBD1 (6 bases). V was shortened by 2 bases and J by 7 bases, with 12 bases between the two germline ends. The CDR3 extends over 13 amino acids. Germline CDR1 is SGHVS and CDR2 is FQNEAQ. CDR3 amino acids: CASSLTGNGEQYF. Written as DNA, the CDR3 is TGTGCCAGCAGCTTAACAGGGAACGGGGAGCAGTACTTC.

This clonotype appeared a few times. V gene TRBV5-1 combines with J gene TRBJ1-6; 7 positions match TRBD1. Germline lookup yields CDR1 SGHRS and CDR2 YFSETQ. The CDR3 sequence is 15 residues long. With V trimmed by 5 bases and J by 7 bases, 9 bases remained unmatched. This CDR3 reads CASREDRSPNSPLHF. The CDR3 coding sequence is TGCGCCAGCAGGGAGGACAGGTCCCCGAATTCACCCCTCCACTTT.

This rearrangement joins TRBV10-1 to TRBJ2-1; D possibly corresponds to TRBD2 (5 bases). Trimming took 2 bases from V and 3 from J, leaving 14 bases between them. The germline V gene encodes CDR1 WNHNN and CDR2 SYGVQD (reference sequence). There are 16 residues in the CDR3. The CDR3 nucleotides are TGCGCCAGCAGTGAGACCCGTACGGGGAACTACAATGAGCAGTTCTTC. Protein sequence: CASSETRTGNYNEQFF.

This clonotype was observed a handful of times. The V and J genes are TRBV6-2 or TRBV6-3 and TRBJ2-7; TRBD1 matches 8 bases. Trimming cost V 0 bases and J 6 bases; bases outside gene matches: 7. Germline values: CDR1 MNHEY, CDR2 SVGEGT. CDR3 length: 15 amino acids. CDR3 nucleotides: TGTGCCAGCAGTTACTCGAAGACAGGGGTCGTCGAGCAGTACTTC. It encodes CASSYSKTGVVEQYF.

V usage is TRBV20-1 and J usage is TRBJ2-7; D gene ambiguous. The CDR3 is 13 amino acids. Germline V gives CDR1 DFQATT, CDR2 SNEGSKA (reference sequence). Trimming stripped 3 bases from V and 6 bases from J, with 15 bases between. The CDR3 region is CSASPHLTGEQYF. CDR3 in DNA: TGCAGTGCTAGCCCCCACCTAACGGGCGAGCAGTACTTC.

The genes are TRBV4-1 and TRBJ2-3, with 7 bases fitting TRBD2. This CDR3 spans 16 amino acids. Germline V CDR1 and CDR2: MGHRA, YSYEKL. J gave up 0 bases and V 1 base, and 4 bases lay outside the gene matches. CDR3 amino acids: CASSQALRESTDTQYF. In DNA form, the CDR3 reads TGCGCCAGCAGCCAAGCGCTGCGGGAGAGCACAGATACGCAGTATTTT.

The rearrangement joins TRBV7-3 to TRBJ2-1; 12 nucleotides align to TRBD2. In germline, CDR1 is SGHTA, CDR2 FQGTGA. V lost 4 bases, J lost 5 bases, and 12 bases stayed unmatched. The CDR3 covers 18 residues. The CDR3 here is CASSSMPLTSGGNNEQFF. CDR3 nucleotides: TGTGCCAGCAGCTCAATGCCTTTGACTAGCGGGGGCAACAATGAGCAGTTCTTC.

This clonotype was found many times. The chain links TRBV6-1 to TRBJ2-3; 8 bases are a match to TRBD2. The CDR3 is 14 amino acids. The germline V gene has CDR1 MNHNS and CDR2 SASEGT. V was clipped by 4 bases and J by 5 bases; unmatched bases: 5. Here the CDR3 reads CASSGGTSGDTQYF. The CDR3 DNA follows: TGTGCCAGCAGTGGGGGGACTAGTGGAGATACGCAGTATTTT.

The chain employs TRBV11-2 and TRBJ2-3, with 12 bases identical to TRBD2. CDR3 length equals 18 residues. The trim removed 0 bases at V and 0 bases at J, leaving 4 bases unmatched. The germline V gene has CDR1 SGHAT and CDR2 FQNNGV. The CDR3 region has the DNA TGTGCCAGCAGCTTAGACCGGACTAGCGGGGCTAGCACAGATACGCAGTATTTT. Protein sequence: CASSLDRTSGASTDTQYF.

The V and J genes are TRBV4-2 and TRBJ2-1, with TRBD1 matching over 9 bases. From germline, CDR1 is LGHNA and CDR2 YNFKEQ. With 3 bases clipped from V and 0 bases from J, the junction kept 12 bases outside the gene matches. The CDR3 sequence is 19 residues long. DNA of the CDR3: TGTGCCAGCAGCCAGAGTAGGACAGGGGTCTATGGCTCCTACAATGAGCAGTTCTTC. This translates into CASSQSRTGVYGSYNEQFF.

This rearrangement joins TRBV27 to TRBJ2-5; D not resolved. Germline CDR1 is MNHEY and CDR2 is SMNVEV (reference sequence). V was trimmed by 6 bases and J by 0 bases, leaving 8 bases between them. The CDR3 runs to 13 residues. This CDR3 is CASRPLNQETQYF. The CDR3 DNA follows: TGTGCCAGCAGGCCGTTGAACCAAGAGACCCAGTACTTC.

This clonotype was picked up a small number of times. This chain links TRBV9 with TRBJ2-1; D is tentatively TRBD1 or TRBD2 (5 bases each). Germline-derived CDR1 and CDR2 are SGDLS and YYNGEE. Trimming removed 4 bases at V and 10 bases at J, with 15 bases between. The CDR3 sequence is 13 residues long. CDR3 nucleotide sequence: TGTGCCAGCAGCTCAGGGACCGCCGGGGAGCAGTTCTTC. It is translated as CASSSGTAGEQFF.

As to this clonotype: Relative to the germline gene, one junction end is altered; a read error may explain this. The chain joins TRBV29-1 to TRBJ2-7; 10 bases are shared with TRBD2. The germline gives CDR1 SQVTM, CDR2 ANQGSEA. The length of the CDR3 is 17 residues. CDR3 sequence (DNA): TGCAGCGTTGAAGTCGGGCGACTAGCGGGTGGCTCCGACGAGCAGTACTTC. Protein sequence: CSVEVGRLAGGSDEQYF.

This clonotype was recorded once. This chain uses TRBV20-1 with TRBJ2-1; 9 bases fit TRBD2. The CDR3 sequence is 16 residues long. The J segment lost 12 bases and the V segment lost 0 bases, leaving 15 bases of the junction unmatched. CDR1 and CDR2 (germline): DFQATT, SNEGSKA (reference sequence). CDR3 amino acids: CSARDALAGSGMGQFF. The CDR3 bases are TGCAGTGCTAGAGACGCTCTAGCGGGGTCTGGAATGGGGCAGTTCTTC.

This clonotype was counted once. The V and J genes are TRBV29-1 and TRBJ1-1; D is ambiguous. The CDR3 is 13 amino acids. Looked up from germline, CDR1 is SQVTM and CDR2 is ANQGSEA. In DNA, the CDR3 is TGCGGCGCTGAAGTCACAGATCGCACTGAAGCTTTCTTT. Its translation: CGAEVTDRTEAFF. The full variable domain, in which reference TRBV29-1 and TRBJ1-1 provide the parts outside the CDR3, is SAVISQKPSRDICQRGTSLTIQCQVDSQVTMMFWYRQQPGQSLTLIATANQGSEATYESGFVIDKFPISRPNLTFSTLTVSNMSPEDSSIYLCGAEVTDRTEAFFGQGTRLTVV.

The chain joins TRBV12-5 to TRBJ2-1; weak D call: TRBD1 (6 bases). In germline, CDR1 is LGHNT, CDR2 FRNRAP. V lost 6 bases and J 12 bases, leaving 12 bases between the germline ends. This CDR3 has 11 residues. CDR3 DNA: TGTGCTAGTGGATTCCGAGGGGGGCAGTTCTTC. This gives the protein CASGFRGGQFF.

The V and J genes are TRBV7-9 and TRBJ2-1; maybe TRBD2 (6 bases). Trimming cost V 1 base and J 0 bases, with 19 bases left between them. Germline CDR1 reads SEHNR; CDR2 reads FQNEAQ (reference sequence). The CDR3 loop spans 19 amino acids. The CDR3 here is CASSLGAGPDPSSYNEQFF. The CDR3 nucleotides read TGTGCCAGCAGCTTAGGGGCGGGGCCTGACCCTAGCTCCTACAATGAGCAGTTCTTC.